These T cell receptor beta chains were read from a single sample in a study of blood T cell repertoires in COVID-19. Method: immunoSEQ multiplex PCR; TCRdb's copy keeps in-frame clones and lacks some. The sample lists approximately 44,000 clones; over 85% were seen once. The sample consisted of peripheral blood. These receptors were obtained from a woman older than 75 with acute or convalescent COVID-19. Each CDR3 is given with its conserved first and last residue. The D gene is left open where the match is weak. A clone size is listed for some rows: how often the clone was seen (once, few, many), or a class if it is expanded.

D,V,J,length,size,CDR3,DNA
NA,TRBV9,TRBJ2-7,14,NA,CASSPRTATYEQYF,TGTGCCAGCAGCCCCCGGACTGCTACCTACGAGCAGTACTTC
NA,TRBV27,TRBJ2-7,13,NA,CASSFSTSYEQYF,TGTGCCAGCAGTTTCTCGACTTCCTACGAGCAGTACTTC
TRBD1,TRBV2,TRBJ2-2,15,NA,CASSAGQGNTGELFF,TGTGCCAGCAGTGCTGGACAGGGCAACACCGGGGAGCTGTTTTTT
NA,TRBV5-1,TRBJ2-1,15,NA,CASSLDLAFHNEQFF,TGCGCCAGCAGCTTGGACCTAGCTTTCCACAATGAGCAGTTCTTC
NA,TRBV3-1/TRBV3-2,TRBJ1-1,14,NA,CASSRQSLNTEAFF,TGTGCCAGCAGCCGACAGAGCCTGAACACTGAAGCTTTCTTT
TRBD1,TRBV7-8,TRBJ2-1,16,NA,CASSRGAGTDYNEQFF,TGTGCCAGCAGCCGAGGAGCCGGGACAGATTACAATGAGCAGTTCTTC
TRBD2,TRBV5-1,TRBJ2-3,16,once,CASSTGLAGGQDTQYF,TGCGCCAGCAGCACGGGACTAGCGGGGGGGCAGGATACGCAGTATTTT
NA,TRBV19,TRBJ1-3,15,NA,CASSDSPGAGNTIYF,TGTGCCAGTAGTGATTCGCCAGGGGCTGGAAACACCATATATTTT
TRBD1,TRBV7-9,TRBJ1-2,14,NA,CASSFPTGGHGYTF,TGTGCCAGCAGCTTTCCGACAGGGGGACATGGCTACACCTTC
NA,TRBV5-1,TRBJ2-5,14,NA,CASSAARGRETQYF,TGCGCCAGCAGCGCGGCTCGGGGGAGGGAGACCCAGTACTTC
NA,TRBV11-1,TRBJ2-5,13,NA,CASSLWGRETQYF,TGTGCCAGCAGCTTATGGGGGAGGGAGACCCAGTACTTC
TRBD1,TRBV28,TRBJ1-6,16,NA,CASSLTGGIGNSPLHF,TGTGCCAGCAGTTTAACAGGGGGTATAGGAAATTCACCCCTCCACTTT
NA,TRBV18,TRBJ1-6,16,NA,CASSPRGPPYNSPLHF,TGTGCCAGCTCACCACGGGGGCCCCCCTATAATTCACCCCTCCACTTT
NA,TRBV11-2,TRBJ1-2,14,NA,CASSPPGLSYGYTF,TGTGCCAGCAGCCCCCCCGGGTTGAGCTATGGCTACACCTTC
TRBD1,TRBV9,TRBJ2-3,14,NA,CASGGQGATDTQYF,TGTGCCAGCGGGGGACAGGGGGCAACAGATACGCAGTATTTT
NA,TRBV5-1,TRBJ1-2,13,NA,CASSRDRLESYTF,TGCGCCAGCAGTCGCGACAGGCTGGAGAGCTACACCTTC
NA,TRBV10-1,TRBJ2-1,14,once,CASSGGRGYNEQFF,TGCGCCAGCAGTGGAGGACGGGGATACAATGAGCAGTTCTTC
NA,TRBV3-1/TRBV3-2,TRBJ2-7,13,NA,CASSQASFYEQYF,TGTGCCAGCAGCCAAGCGTCCTTCTACGAGCAGTACTTC
NA,TRBV18,TRBJ2-6,16,NA,CASSQSWENGANVLTF,TGTGCCAGCTCCCAGTCGTGGGAGAATGGGGCCAACGTCCTGACTTTC
NA,TRBV29-1,TRBJ2-3,13,NA,CSAGGRGADTQYF,TGCAGCGCCGGGGGACGAGGGGCAGATACGCAGTATTTT
TRBD1,TRBV18,TRBJ1-2,12,NA,CASSQDRAGYTF,TGTGCCAGCTCACAAGACAGGGCTGGCTACACCTTC
NA,TRBV7-9,TRBJ2-5,14,NA,CASSSYREQETQYF,TGTGCCAGCAGCTCCTACCGGGAGCAAGAGACCCAGTACTTC
NA,TRBV6-6,TRBJ2-6,13,NA,CASRDTGANVLTF,TGTGCCAGCAGAGATACAGGGGCCAACGTCCTGACTTTC
TRBD2,TRBV6-5,TRBJ2-7,15,NA,CASSLSGGDTYEQYF,TGTGCCAGCAGTTTGAGCGGGGGGGACACGTACGAGCAGTACTTC
NA,TRBV2,TRBJ1-6,13,NA,CASRADYNSPLHF,TGTGCCAGCAGAGCTGATTATAATTCACCCCTCCACTTT
NA,TRBV5-1,TRBJ2-5,13,NA,CASSLLTEETQYF,TGCGCCAGCAGCTTATTGACAGAAGAGACCCAGTACTTC
NA,TRBV6-5,TRBJ2-5,14,NA,CASSYKGILETQYF,TGTGCCAGCAGTTACAAGGGGATCCTAGAGACCCAGTACTTC
NA,TRBV6-5,TRBJ2-3,15,NA,CASRPPGSSTDTQYF,TGTGCCAGCAGACCACCGGGATCAAGCACAGATACGCAGTATTTT
NA,TRBV30,TRBJ2-5,12,NA,CAWKNGRETQYF,TGTGCCTGGAAAAATGGTAGAGAGACCCAGTACTTC
TRBD1,TRBV27,TRBJ2-1,15,NA,CASSPGTGSYNEQFF,TGTGCCAGCAGTCCCGGGACAGGATCCTACAATGAGCAGTTCTTC
NA,TRBV28,TRBJ1-1,15,NA,CASLPLFGRGAEAFF,TGTGCCAGCTTACCGTTATTCGGGAGAGGGGCTGAAGCTTTCTTT
TRBD1,TRBV28,TRBJ1-2,12,NA,CASRDRTYGYTF,TGTGCCAGCAGGGACAGGACCTATGGCTACACCTTC